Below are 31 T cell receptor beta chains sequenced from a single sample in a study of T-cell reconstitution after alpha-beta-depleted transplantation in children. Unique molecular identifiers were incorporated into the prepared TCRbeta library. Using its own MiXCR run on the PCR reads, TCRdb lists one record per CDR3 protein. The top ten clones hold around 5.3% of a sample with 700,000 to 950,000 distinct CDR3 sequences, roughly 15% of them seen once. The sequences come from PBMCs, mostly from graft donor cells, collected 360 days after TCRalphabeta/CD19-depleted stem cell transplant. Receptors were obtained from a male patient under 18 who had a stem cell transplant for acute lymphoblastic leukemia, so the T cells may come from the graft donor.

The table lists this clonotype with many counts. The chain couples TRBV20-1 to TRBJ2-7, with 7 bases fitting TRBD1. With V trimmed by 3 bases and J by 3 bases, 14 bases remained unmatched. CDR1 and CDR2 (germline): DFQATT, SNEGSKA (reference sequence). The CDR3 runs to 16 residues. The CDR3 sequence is CSASAQGIGSYYEQYF. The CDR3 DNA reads TGCAGTGCTAGCGCACAGGGGATAGGATCGTACTACGAGCAGTACTTC.

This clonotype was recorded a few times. CDR3 sequence (DNA): TGCAGCGTTCGCGGGGGCACCGGGGAGCTGTTTTTT. It encodes CSVRGGTGELFF. The rearrangement joins TRBV29-1 to TRBJ2-2, with 7 bases lining up with TRBD2. Germline CDR1 SQVTM, CDR2 ANQGSEA. J was trimmed by 4 bases and V by 5 bases; bases with no gene match: 1. The CDR3 runs 12 residues.

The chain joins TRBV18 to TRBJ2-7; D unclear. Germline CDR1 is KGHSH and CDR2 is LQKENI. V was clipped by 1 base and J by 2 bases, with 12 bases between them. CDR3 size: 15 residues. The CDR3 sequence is CASSPLAGETYEQYF. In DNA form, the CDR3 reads TGTGCCAGCTCACCACTGGCAGGAGAAACCTACGAGCAGTACTTC.

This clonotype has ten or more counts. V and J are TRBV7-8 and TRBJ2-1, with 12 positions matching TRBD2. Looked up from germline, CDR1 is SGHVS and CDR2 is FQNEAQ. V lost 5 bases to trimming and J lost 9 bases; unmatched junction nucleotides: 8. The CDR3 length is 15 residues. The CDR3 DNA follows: TGTGCCAGCAGCCTTACTAGCGGGAGGACCGGTGAGCAGTTCTTC. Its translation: CASSLTSGRTGEQFF.

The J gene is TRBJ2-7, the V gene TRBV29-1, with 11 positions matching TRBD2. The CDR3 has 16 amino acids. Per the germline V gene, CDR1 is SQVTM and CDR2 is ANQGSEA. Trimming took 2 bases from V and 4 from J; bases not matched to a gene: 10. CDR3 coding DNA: TGCAGCGTTGAAACGACTAGCGGGATTGCTGCGTACGAGCAGTACTTC. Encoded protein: CSVETTSGIAAYEQYF.

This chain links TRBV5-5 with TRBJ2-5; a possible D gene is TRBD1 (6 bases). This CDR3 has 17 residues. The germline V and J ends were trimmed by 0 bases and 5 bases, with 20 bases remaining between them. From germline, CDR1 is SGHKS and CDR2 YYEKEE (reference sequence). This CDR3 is CASSLATPRGGEETQYF. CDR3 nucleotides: TGTGCCAGCAGCTTGGCCACCCCCAGGGGCGGCGAGGAGACCCAGTACTTC.

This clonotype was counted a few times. The CDR3 sequence is CASSWTSGPLNEQFF. CDR3 coding DNA: TGTGCCAGCAGCTGGACTAGCGGACCCTTAAATGAGCAGTTCTTC. This chain links TRBV7-9 with TRBJ2-1; 10 bases are shared with TRBD2. The germline CDR1 and CDR2 sequences are SEHNR and FQNEAQ (reference sequence). V trimming: 4 bases; J trimming: 7 bases; junction bases outside the gene matches: 7. CDR3 length: 15 residues.

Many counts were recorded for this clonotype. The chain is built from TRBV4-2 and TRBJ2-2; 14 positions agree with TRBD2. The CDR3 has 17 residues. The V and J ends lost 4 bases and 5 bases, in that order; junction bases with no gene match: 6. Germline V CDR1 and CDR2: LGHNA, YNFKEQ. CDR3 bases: TGTGCCAGCAGCCGAGGACTAGCGGGAGGACCGACCGGGGAGCTGTTTTTT. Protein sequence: CASSRGLAGGPTGELFF.

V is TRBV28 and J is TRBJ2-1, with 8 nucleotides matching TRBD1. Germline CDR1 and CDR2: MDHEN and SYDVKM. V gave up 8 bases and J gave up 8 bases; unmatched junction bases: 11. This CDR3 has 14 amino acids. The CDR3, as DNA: TGTGCCAGCGACGGGCCAGGGGGCATCGATGAGCAGTTCTTC. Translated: CASDGPGGIDEQFF. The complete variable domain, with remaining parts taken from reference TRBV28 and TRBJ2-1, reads DVKVTQSSRYLVKRTGEKVFLECVQDMDHENMFWYRQDPGLGLRLIYFSYDVKMKEKGDIPEGYSVSREKKERFSLILESASTNQTSMYLCASDGPGGIDEQFFGPGTRLTVL.

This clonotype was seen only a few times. The CDR3 sequence: CASSATGTSGYTF. CDR3 nucleotides: TGTGCCAGCAGCGCTACAGGCACGAGTGGCTACACCTTC. The chain has TRBV7-8 and TRBJ1-2, with D tentatively TRBD1 (5 bases). Trimming pared 5 bases from V and 7 bases from J, leaving 14 bases between. This CDR3 contains 13 residues. CDR1 is SGHVS and CDR2 is FQNEAQ in the germline V gene.

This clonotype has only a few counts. DNA of the CDR3: TGTGCCAGCAGCTTATTTGAAGGGACCTGGAGCTCCTACGAGCAGTACTTC. Its protein product is CASSLFEGTWSSYEQYF. The rearrangement joins TRBV11-2 to TRBJ2-7; the D gene could be TRBD1 or TRBD2 (5 bases each). Germline CDR1 reads SGHAT; CDR2 reads FQNNGV. This CDR3 region has 17 residues. V was clipped by 2 bases and J by 0 bases, with 17 bases between them. Drawing the rest from reference TRBV11-2 and TRBJ2-7, the complete variable domain is EAGVAQSPRYKIIEKRQSVAFWCNPISGHATLYWYQQILGQGPKLLIQFQNNGVVDDSQLPKDRFSAERLKGVDSTLKIQPAKLEDSAVYLCASSLFEGTWSSYEQYFGPGTRLTVT.

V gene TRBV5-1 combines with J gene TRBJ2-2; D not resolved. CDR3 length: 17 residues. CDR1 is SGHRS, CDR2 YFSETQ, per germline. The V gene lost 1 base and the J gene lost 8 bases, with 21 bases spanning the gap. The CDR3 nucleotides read TGCGCCAGCAGCTTGCCCCCACCGGTCCTAGGCACGGGGGAGCTGTTTTTT. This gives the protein CASSLPPPVLGTGELFF.

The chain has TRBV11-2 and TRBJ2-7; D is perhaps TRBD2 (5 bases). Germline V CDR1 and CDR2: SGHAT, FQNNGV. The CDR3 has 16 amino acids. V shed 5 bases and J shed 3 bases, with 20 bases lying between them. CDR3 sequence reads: CASSHRTSLEVYEQYF. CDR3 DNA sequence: TGTGCCAGCAGCCACCGAACTAGTCTCGAAGTCTACGAGCAGTACTTC.

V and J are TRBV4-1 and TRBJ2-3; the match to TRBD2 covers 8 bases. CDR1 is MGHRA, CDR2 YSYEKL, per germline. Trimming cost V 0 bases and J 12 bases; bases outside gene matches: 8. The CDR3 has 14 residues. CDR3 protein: CASSQDPGGTNQYF. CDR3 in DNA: TGCGCCAGCAGCCAAGATCCGGGGGGGACTAACCAGTATTTT.

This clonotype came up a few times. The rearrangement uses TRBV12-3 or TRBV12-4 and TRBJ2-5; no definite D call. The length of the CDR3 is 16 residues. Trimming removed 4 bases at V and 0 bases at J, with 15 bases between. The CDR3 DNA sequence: TGTGCCAGCAGTTCCGGACGGCCTTTGTACCAAGAGACCCAGTACTTC. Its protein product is CASSSGRPLYQETQYF.

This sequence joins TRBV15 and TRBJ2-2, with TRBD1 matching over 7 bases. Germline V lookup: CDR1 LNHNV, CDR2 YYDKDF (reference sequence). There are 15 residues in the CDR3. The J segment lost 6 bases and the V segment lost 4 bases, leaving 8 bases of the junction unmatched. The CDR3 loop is CATSINRGGSGELFF. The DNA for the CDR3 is TGTGCCACCAGCATCAACAGGGGTGGATCCGGGGAGCTGTTTTTT.

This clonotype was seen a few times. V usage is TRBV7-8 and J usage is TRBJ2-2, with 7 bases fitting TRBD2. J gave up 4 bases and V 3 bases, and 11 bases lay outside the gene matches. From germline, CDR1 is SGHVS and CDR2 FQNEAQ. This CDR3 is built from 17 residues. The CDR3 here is CASSFSWPAGSTGELFF. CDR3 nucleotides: TGTGCCAGCAGCTTTAGTTGGCCAGCGGGGTCCACCGGGGAGCTGTTTTTT.

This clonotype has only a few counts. CDR3 loop: CSASPGRSQTDTQYF. As DNA, the CDR3 is TGCAGTGCTAGTCCTGGACGATCTCAGACAGATACGCAGTATTTT. The chain uses TRBV20-1 and TRBJ2-3, with unresolved D. CDR3 length: 15 amino acids. V was trimmed by 3 bases and J by 3 bases, leaving 16 bases between them. The germline gives CDR1 DFQATT, CDR2 SNEGSKA (reference sequence).

For the CDR3, the DNA is TGCAGCGCTATTCGCCCCCGGGACAGGGGGGATGAGCAGTTCTTC. This translates into CSAIRPRDRGDEQFF. This chain links TRBV29-1 with TRBJ2-1, with TRBD1 matching over 11 bases. V dropped 7 bases and J dropped 8; count of bases not matched to a gene: 13. The germline CDR1 and CDR2 sequences are SQVTM and ANQGSEA. The CDR3 spans 15 residues.

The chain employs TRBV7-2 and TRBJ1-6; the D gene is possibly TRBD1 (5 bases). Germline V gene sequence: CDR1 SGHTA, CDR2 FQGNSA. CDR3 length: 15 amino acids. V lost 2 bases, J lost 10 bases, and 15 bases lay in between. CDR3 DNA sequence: TGTGCCAGCAGCTTATCCAGGGTCCCCAACTCACCCCTCCACTTT. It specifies CASSLSRVPNSPLHF.

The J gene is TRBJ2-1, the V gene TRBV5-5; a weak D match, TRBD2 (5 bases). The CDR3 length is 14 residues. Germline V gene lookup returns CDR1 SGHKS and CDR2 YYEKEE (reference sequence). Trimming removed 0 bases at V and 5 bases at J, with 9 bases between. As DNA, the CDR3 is TGTGCCAGCAGCTTGGCTAGCAGCAACAATGAGCAGTTCTTC. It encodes CASSLASSNNEQFF.

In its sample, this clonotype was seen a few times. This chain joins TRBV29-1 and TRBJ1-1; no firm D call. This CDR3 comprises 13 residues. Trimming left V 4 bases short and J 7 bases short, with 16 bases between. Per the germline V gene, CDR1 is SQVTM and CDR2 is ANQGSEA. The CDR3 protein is CSVGTMPLGEAFF. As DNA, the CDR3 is TGCAGCGTTGGGACTATGCCACTGGGTGAAGCTTTCTTT.

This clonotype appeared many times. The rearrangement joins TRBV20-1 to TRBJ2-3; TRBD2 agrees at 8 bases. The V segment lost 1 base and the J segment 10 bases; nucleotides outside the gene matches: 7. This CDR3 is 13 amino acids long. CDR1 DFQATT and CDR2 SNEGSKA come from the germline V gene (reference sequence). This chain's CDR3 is CSARGFSGKAQYF. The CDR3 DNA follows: TGCAGTGCTAGAGGGTTTAGCGGGAAGGCGCAGTATTTT.

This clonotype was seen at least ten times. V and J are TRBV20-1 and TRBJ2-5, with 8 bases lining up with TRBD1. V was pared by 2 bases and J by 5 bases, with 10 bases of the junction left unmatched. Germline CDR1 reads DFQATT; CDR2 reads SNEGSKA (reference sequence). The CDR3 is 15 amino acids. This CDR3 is CSARRGAGGLETQYF. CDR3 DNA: TGCAGTGCTAGAAGGGGAGCAGGGGGCCTGGAGACCCAGTACTTC.

The CDR3 DNA follows: TGTGCCAGCAGCCTAACGAGGTTAGCCAAAAACATTCAGTACTTC. It yields the protein CASSLTRLAKNIQYF. V usage is TRBV13 and J usage is TRBJ2-4, with D unclear. This CDR3 region has 15 residues. The germline V gene has CDR1 PRHDT and CDR2 FYEKMQ (reference sequence). V lost 5 bases to trimming and J lost 0 bases, with 11 bases between them. The whole variable domain, remainder taken from reference TRBV13 and TRBJ2-4, is AAGVIQSPRHLIKEKRETATLKCYPIPRHDTVYWYQQGPGQDPQFLISFYEKMQSDKGSIPDRFSAQQFSDYHSELNMSSLELGDSALYFCASSLTRLAKNIQYFGAGTRLSVL.

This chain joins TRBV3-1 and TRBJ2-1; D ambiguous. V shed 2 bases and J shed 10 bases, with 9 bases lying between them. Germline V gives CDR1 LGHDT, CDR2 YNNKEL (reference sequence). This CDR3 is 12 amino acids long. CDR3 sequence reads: CASSQFSWEQFF. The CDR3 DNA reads TGTGCCAGCAGCCAATTTTCCTGGGAGCAGTTCTTC.

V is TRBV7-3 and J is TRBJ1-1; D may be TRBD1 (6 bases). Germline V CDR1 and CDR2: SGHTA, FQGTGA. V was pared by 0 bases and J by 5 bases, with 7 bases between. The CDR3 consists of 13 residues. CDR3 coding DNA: TGTGCCAGCAGCTTAACCCAGGGGACTGAAGCTTTCTTT. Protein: CASSLTQGTEAFF.

This CDR3 reads CASSLGRHRVNTEAFF. The CDR3 coding sequence is TGCGCCAGCAGCTTGGGGAGGCACAGGGTCAACACTGAAGCTTTCTTT. The chain couples TRBV5-1 to TRBJ1-1, with TRBD1 as a possible D gene (6 bases). Trimming stripped 0 bases from V and 2 bases from J, with 14 bases between. The CDR3 length is 16 residues. Germline V gene sequence: CDR1 SGHRS, CDR2 YFSETQ.

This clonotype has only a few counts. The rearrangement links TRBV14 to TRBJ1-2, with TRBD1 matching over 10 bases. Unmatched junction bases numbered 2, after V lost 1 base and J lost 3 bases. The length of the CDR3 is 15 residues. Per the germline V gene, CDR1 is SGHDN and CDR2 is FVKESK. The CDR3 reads CASSQGQGAYYGYTF. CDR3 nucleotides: TGTGCCAGCAGCCAAGGACAGGGGGCCTACTATGGCTACACCTTC.

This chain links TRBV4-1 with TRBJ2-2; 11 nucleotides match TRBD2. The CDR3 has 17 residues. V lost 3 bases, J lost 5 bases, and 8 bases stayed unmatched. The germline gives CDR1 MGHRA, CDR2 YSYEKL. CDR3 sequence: CASSQEPLAGGTGELFF. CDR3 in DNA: TGCGCCAGCAGCCAGGAACCGCTAGCGGGAGGTACCGGGGAGCTGTTTTTT.

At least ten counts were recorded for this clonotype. In nucleotides, the CDR3 is TGTGCCAGCAGCTTAGCCGCGGGAGGAAATACGCAGTATTTT. It encodes CASSLAAGGNTQYF. The chain couples TRBV7-8 to TRBJ2-3, with TRBD2 identical over 8 bases. The length of the CDR3 is 14 residues. Germline V lookup: CDR1 SGHVS, CDR2 FQNEAQ. V trimming: 0 bases; J trimming: 7 bases; junction bases outside the gene matches: 3.